These 23 T cell receptor beta chains originate from one sample sequenced in a study of blood T cell repertoires in COVID-19. Assay: immunoSEQ multiplex PCR; the TCRdb copy retains only in-frame clones and omits some. The table shows approximately 180,000 clones, with approximately 90% occurring only once. Sequenced sample: peripheral blood. Receptors originate from a man aged 40-49 years with active or convalescent COVID-19.

The chain joins TRBV11-2 to TRBJ1-3; D gene unclear. From germline, CDR1 is SGHAT and CDR2 FQNNGV. The CDR3 extends over 13 amino acids. Trimming removed 8 bases at V and 6 bases at J, with 14 bases between. The DNA of the CDR3 is TGTGCCAGCGCTCAACAGCTAAAAAACACCATATATTTT. Its protein is CASAQQLKNTIYF.

The rearrangement links TRBV4-1 to TRBJ1-1, with D maybe TRBD1 (6 bases). Germline loops: CDR1 MGHRA, CDR2 YSYEKL. The CDR3 has 15 amino acids. V lost 3 bases, J lost 0 bases, and 11 bases lay in between. The CDR3 DNA reads TGCGCCAGCAGCCATAGACAGGTCATGAACACTGAAGCTTTCTTT. It is translated as CASSHRQVMNTEAFF.

CDR3 sequence reads: CASSFPGYLQPQHF. The CDR3 DNA sequence: TGTGCCAGCAGCTTTCCGGGGTATCTTCAGCCCCAGCATTTT. The chain is built from TRBV7-8 and TRBJ1-5; D unclear. CDR3 size: 14 residues. V was clipped by 3 bases and J by 6 bases, with 12 bases between them. From germline, CDR1 is SGHVS and CDR2 FQNEAQ.

This chain links TRBV5-4 with TRBJ1-2; no clear D gene. CDR1 and CDR2 from the germline V gene are SGHNT and YYREEE (reference sequence). V gave up 4 bases and J gave up 2 bases, with 15 bases separating them. CDR3 size: 15 residues. The DNA for the CDR3 is TGTGCCAGCAGCCTGAGACACCGGGAGAACTATGGCTACACCTTC. Its protein product is CASSLRHRENYGYTF.

The chain uses TRBV30 and TRBJ2-2, with a possible D match to TRBD2 (7 bases). The V gene's germline CDR1 is GTSNPN and CDR2 SVGIG (reference sequence). V was pared by 4 bases and J by 2 bases, with 17 bases between. This CDR3 is built from 16 residues. CDR3: CAWTLGGAGNTGELFF. CDR3 sequence (DNA): TGTGCCTGGACCCTGGGGGGGGCCGGCAACACCGGGGAGCTGTTTTTT.

V and J are TRBV2 and TRBJ1-5; 12 bases fit TRBD1. CDR3 size: 18 residues. V was pared by 6 bases and J by 0 bases, with 9 bases of the junction left unmatched. Germline loops: CDR1 SNHLY, CDR2 FYNNEI. CDR3 loop: CASRGTGGAPYSNQPQHF. The CDR3 DNA follows: TGTGCCAGCAGGGGGACAGGGGGCGCCCCTTATAGCAATCAGCCCCAGCATTTT.

Here the CDR3 DNA reads TGCGCCAGCAGCTTGGAAGGGACCCCAGTTGGCACAGGGGATGAGCAGTTCTTC. It is translated as CASSLEGTPVGTGDEQFF. This chain uses TRBV5-1 with TRBJ2-1; 7 nucleotides agree with TRBD1. J was trimmed by 8 bases and V by 0 bases; bases with no gene match: 17. The CDR3 is made up of 18 amino acids. Germline values: CDR1 SGHRS, CDR2 YFSETQ.

The chain links TRBV19 to TRBJ1-4; D unresolved. This CDR3 is built from 13 residues. Germline V gene lookup returns CDR1 LNHDA and CDR2 SQIVND (reference sequence). V was cut by 4 bases and J by 5 bases, with 8 bases left in between. In nucleotides, the CDR3 is TGTGCCAGTAGTAGGAACAGCAATGAAAAACTGTTTTTT. Translating gives CASSRNSNEKLFF.

A single count supports this clone. This sequence joins TRBV28 and TRBJ2-5, with 7 bases fitting TRBD2. Losses at the gene ends were 6 bases for V and 4 bases for J; bases not matched to a gene: 8. Germline assignment: CDR1 MDHEN and CDR2 SYDVKM. There are 14 residues in the CDR3. The CDR3 loop is CASRGTSEVETQYF. The CDR3 region has the DNA TGTGCCAGCAGGGGCACTAGCGAAGTAGAGACCCAGTACTTC.

This clone was seen a handful of times. CDR3: CASSQERGSSYNSPLHF. The CDR3 nucleotides read TGTGCCAGCAGCCAAGAAAGAGGAAGCTCCTATAATTCACCCCTCCACTTT. The chain carries TRBV3-1 (or the pseudogene TRBV3-2) and TRBJ1-6, with no clear D. The CDR3 is made up of 17 amino acids. Germline loops: CDR1 LGHDT, CDR2 YNNKEL (reference sequence). V lost 0 bases and J 0 bases, leaving 9 bases between the germline ends.

This clone was seen a handful of times. The chain links TRBV5-1 to TRBJ1-1, with a tentative D call TRBD1 (5 bases). V was clipped by 4 bases and J by 1 base, with 11 bases between them. The CDR3 has 14 amino acids. Germline CDR1 is SGHRS and CDR2 is YFSETQ. The CDR3 nucleotides are TGCGCCAGCAGCCGGGGGACGGGGAACACTGAAGCTTTCTTT. Its protein product is CASSRGTGNTEAFF.

The chain joins TRBV11-3 to TRBJ2-1, with D possibly being TRBD1 (6 bases). The CDR3 extends over 16 amino acids. CDR1 and CDR2 (germline): SGHNT, YENEEA. Trimming removed 4 bases at V and 2 bases at J, with 15 bases between. The CDR3 protein is CASSSPTSGAYNEQFF. The DNA for the CDR3 is TGTGCCAGCAGCTCCCCGACATCAGGGGCCTACAATGAGCAGTTCTTC.

The rearrangement uses TRBV27 and TRBJ1-6; D not certain. Germline values: CDR1 MNHEY, CDR2 SMNVEV (reference sequence). The V and J ends lost 2 bases and 10 bases respectively, with 9 bases between them. The CDR3 runs 13 residues. CDR3 sequence reads: CASSLQFQSPLHF. Written as DNA, the CDR3 is TGTGCCAGCAGTTTACAGTTTCAGTCACCCCTCCACTTT.

The CDR3 spells CSVGAGDWETQYF. The CDR3 nucleotides are TGCAGCGTGGGGGCAGGGGATTGGGAGACCCAGTACTTC. The gene calls are TRBV29-1 and TRBJ2-5; D may be TRBD1 (6 bases). CDR1 is SQVTM and CDR2 is ANQGSEA in the germline V gene. With 6 bases removed from V and 5 bases from J, the gap between germline ends came to 16 bases. The CDR3 has 13 amino acids.

The rearrangement uses TRBV2 and TRBJ2-7; possibly TRBD1 for D (5 bases). CDR1 is SNHLY, CDR2 FYNNEI, per germline. This CDR3 contains 12 residues. The V and J ends lost 6 bases and 3 bases respectively, with 9 bases between them. CDR3 sequence reads: CASRFQGYEQYF. The CDR3 DNA reads as TGTGCCAGCAGGTTCCAGGGCTACGAGCAGTACTTC.

The chain employs TRBV19 and TRBJ1-5; D is unresolved. V lost 3 bases and J lost 6, with 12 bases in between. Germline V gene sequence: CDR1 LNHDA, CDR2 SQIVND (reference sequence). The length of the CDR3 is 14 residues. The CDR3 here is CASSILAGIQPQHF. The CDR3 DNA sequence: TGTGCCAGTAGTATCCTGGCGGGTATTCAGCCCCAGCATTTT.

The chain has TRBV27 and TRBJ2-3; no clear D gene. Germline V CDR1 and CDR2: MNHEY, SMNVEV (reference sequence). The V and J ends lost 5 bases and 6 bases respectively, with 15 bases between them. There are 14 residues in the CDR3. CDR3 DNA: TGTGCCAGCAGTACCAACAGTGCCGGTGATACGCAGTATTTT. It encodes CASSTNSAGDTQYF.

The J gene is TRBJ1-6, the V gene TRBV6-4, with a tentative D call TRBD1 (6 bases). CDR1 and CDR2 (germline): MRHNA, SNTAGT. The V gene lost 6 bases and the J gene lost 6 bases, with 21 bases spanning the gap. The CDR3 is 17 amino acids. The CDR3 spells CASRLTGSGRVNSPLHF. The CDR3 DNA is TGTGCCAGCAGATTAACAGGGTCCGGTAGAGTTAATTCACCCCTCCACTTT.

About this clone itself: Other nucleotide sequences in the sample specify the same CDR3. The genes are TRBV19 and TRBJ1-1; 8 nucleotides line up with TRBD1. The CDR3 has 14 residues. With 5 bases clipped from V and 5 bases from J, the junction kept 7 bases outside the gene matches. Germline lookup yields CDR1 LNHDA and CDR2 SQIVND (reference sequence). The CDR3, as DNA: TGTGCCAGTAGTGCAGGCACAGGGGGGACTGAAGCTTTCTTT. This gives the protein CASSAGTGGTEAFF.

Details on this clone: Other DNA sequences from this sample encode an identical CDR3 as well. The gene calls are TRBV10-3 and TRBJ1-4; 10 nucleotides line up with TRBD1. Germline loops: CDR1 ENHRY, CDR2 SYGVKD. The CDR3 runs to 14 residues. V shed 10 bases and J 5 bases; nucleotides not matched to a gene: 7. As DNA, the CDR3 is TGTGCCACCGAACCGGGACAGGGGAATGAAAAACTGTTTTTT. Encoded protein: CATEPGQGNEKLFF.

The chain joins TRBV5-1 to TRBJ2-1, with TRBD1 matching over 8 bases. V lost 0 bases to trimming and J lost 3 bases; unmatched junction nucleotides: 11. Germline V gives CDR1 SGHRS, CDR2 YFSETQ. The CDR3 contains 18 residues. The CDR3 sequence: CASSLVRTGLGNYNEQFF. The CDR3 region has the DNA TGCGCCAGCAGCTTGGTAAGGACAGGGTTAGGAAACTACAATGAGCAGTTCTTC.

V and J are TRBV28 and TRBJ1-2, with 8 bases that match TRBD1. Looked up from germline, CDR1 is MDHEN and CDR2 is SYDVKM. This CDR3 has 15 amino acids. With 2 bases clipped from V and 4 bases from J, the junction kept 6 bases outside the gene matches. The CDR3 loop is CASSLGTGARYGYTF. The CDR3 nucleotides are TGTGCCAGCAGTTTAGGGACAGGAGCCCGCTATGGCTACACCTTC.

V gene TRBV7-2 combines with J gene TRBJ1-2; maybe TRBD1 (6 bases). The CDR3 has 15 residues. The germline CDR1 and CDR2 sequences are SGHTA and FQGNSA. Deletions cut 3 bases from V and 0 bases from J, with 11 bases between. Written as DNA, the CDR3 is TGTGCCAGCAGCTTCCTCCGACAGGCTAACTATGGCTACACCTTC. Amino acid sequence: CASSFLRQANYGYTF.